This TCR beta chain was sequenced in a study of HIV-infected patients and healthy controls. Alpha and beta constant-region primers primed reverse transcription of approximately 0.55 ug RNA. Alpha and beta chain libraries were made separately by chain-specific third strand synthesis with multiplexing indices. The library had 12-nucleotide molecular identifiers formed by two random hexamers joined together. TCRdb called the 5' RACE reads again in MiXCR, with one record for every CDR3 protein. The table shows about 17,000 distinct CDR3 sequences, with about 5.4% occurring only once. Whole blood was used without fractionation, so all unsorted peripheral T cells were included. The sample holds many counts of this clonotype. There are 13 residues in the CDR3. CDR1 and CDR2 from the germline V gene are SGDLS and YYNGEE. With 0 bases removed from V and 5 bases from J, the gap between germline ends came to 6 bases.

Sequenced: blood. The V call is TRBV9, the J call TRBJ2-4; the D is unclear. The sequence derives from an adult in good health. This CDR3 is CASSVDGENIQYF. The CDR3, as DNA: TGTGCCAGCAGCGTAGATGGAGAAAACATTCAGTACTTC.